This TCR beta chain was sequenced in a study of tumor and adjacent non-tumor tissue in lung cancer. A modified ARM-PCR protocol with three rounds of nested PCR amplified TCRbeta. In TCRdb, the multiplex PCR reads were re-called with MiXCR into one record per CDR3 protein. The sample lists more than 85,000 distinct CDR3 sequences; about 65% were seen once. The template was RNA from unsorted bulk tissue. Distant lung tissue was collected more than 3 cm away from the tumor edge. Germline V gene lookup returns CDR1 SGHAT and CDR2 FQDESV (reference sequence). V gave up 4 bases and J gave up 8 bases, with 15 bases separating them. CDR3 length: 14 amino acids. Comments on this clonotype: Its cognate antigen is unknown. Without the conserved terminal phenylalanine or tryptophan, this CDR3 likely stems from a read error.

Study-wide results and limits: Tumor TCR diversity, when higher, was linked to shorter survival. Significantly higher TCR diversity was found in tumor than normal lung.

The sequenced material came from distant non-tumor lung tissue. This receptor was obtained from a man aged 55-75 years with non-small cell lung cancer. The V and J genes are TRBV11-1 and TRBJ2-1; D is unclear. CDR3: CASSSPRVVDEQFI. CDR3 bases: TGTGCCAGCAGCTCACCACGGGTAGTGGATGAGCAGTTCATC.